Listed below are T cell receptor beta chains from one sample, sequenced in a study of T cells in Graves' hyperthyroidism and ophthalmopathy. Each CDR3 protein is one row after TCRdb ran MiXCR on the multiplex PCR reads. Seen here are fewer than 450,000 distinct CDR3 sequences, 15% observed once, and the top ten hold approximately 19%. The sequencing input was blood. Receptors were obtained from a woman aged 55 to 70 with Graves' ophthalmopathy. Both conserved end residues are part of each CDR3. D genes are given only for firm matches. Some rows have no size entry. The others give once, few or many, or a class for an expanded clone.

D,length,size,J,V,CDR3,DNA
TRBD1,14,many,TRBJ1-5,TRBV11-2,CASSYGQGNQPQHF,TGTGCCAGCAGTTACGGACAGGGGAATCAGCCCCAGCATTTT
TRBD2,18,many,TRBJ2-3,TRBV7-2,CASSYQGLAGAFTDTQYF,TGTGCCAGCAGCTACCAGGGTCTAGCGGGAGCTTTCACAGATACGCAGTATTTT
.,10,many,TRBJ2-3,TRBV29-1,CSVGADTQYF,TGCAGCGTTGGTGCAGATACGCAGTATTTT
TRBD2,15,many,TRBJ2-1,TRBV5-1,CASSVTRSGRDEQFF,TGCGCCAGCAGCGTGACGAGGTCAGGGAGGGATGAGCAGTTCTTC
.,12,.,TRBJ1-2,TRBV7-9,CASSKAQGGYTF,TGTGCCAGCAGTAAGGCCCAGGGCGGCTACACCTTC
TRBD1,14,.,TRBJ1-5,TRBV19,CASTGTALNQPQHF,TGTGCCAGTACCGGGACAGCTCTCAATCAGCCCCAGCATTTT
.,14,few,TRBJ2-1,TRBV29-1,CSVDMQGLIHEQFF,TGCAGCGTTGATATGCAGGGTTTAATCCATGAGCAGTTCTTC
.,13,many,TRBJ1-4,TRBV20-1,CSADNDAREKLFF,TGCAGTGCTGATAACGATGCGAGGGAAAAACTGTTTTTT
.,14,many,TRBJ2-2,TRBV27,CASCLGSLTGELFF,TGTGCCAGCTGCCTTGGCAGCCTCACCGGGGAGCTGTTTTTT
.,14,many,TRBJ1-5,TRBV12-3/TRBV12-4,CASSYRNSNQPQHF,TGTGCCAGCAGTTACAGGAATAGCAATCAGCCCCAGCATTTT
TRBD1,17,few,TRBJ2-6,TRBV20-1,CSAPVTGGGPGANVLTF,TGCAGTGCTCCAGTTACAGGGGGCGGTCCTGGGGCCAACGTCCTGACTTTC
.,13,many,TRBJ1-3,TRBV3-1,CASSQGNGNTIYF,TGTGCCAGCAGCCAGGGTAATGGAAACACCATATATTTT
.,11,few,TRBJ1-4,TRBV24-1,CATSEGRKLFF,TGTGCCACCAGTGAGGGTAGGAAACTGTTTTTT
TRBD2,16,many,TRBJ2-7,TRBV18,CASSPPEAGGSYEQYF,TGTGCCAGCTCACCACCCGAGGCGGGAGGATCGTACGAGCAGTACTTC
.,16,.,TRBJ2-7,TRBV14,CASSQERQTSSYEQYF,TGTGCCAGCAGCCAAGAAAGACAGACAAGCTCCTACGAGCAGTACTTC
TRBD2,17,many,TRBJ2-5,TRBV20-1,CSARDPGLAGSWETQYF,TGCAGTGCTAGAGACCCCGGACTAGCGGGATCATGGGAGACCCAGTACTTC
TRBD2,14,many,TRBJ2-1,TRBV7-3,CASSLASGRGEQFF,TGTGCCAGCAGCTTGGCTAGCGGGAGAGGTGAGCAGTTCTTC
.,16,few,TRBJ2-7,TRBV19,CASSPTGRLGTYEQYF,TGTGCCAGTAGTCCCACGGGCCGGCTAGGAACCTACGAGCAGTACTTC
TRBD1,16,.,TRBJ2-3,TRBV7-9,CASSLVPGQWTDTQYF,TGTGCCAGCAGCTTGGTCCCGGGACAGTGGACAGATACGCAGTATTTT
TRBD1,13,few,TRBJ1-4,TRBV4-1,CANSDRVGEKLFF,TGCGCCAACTCCGACAGGGTCGGCGAAAAACTGTTTTTT
.,15,.,TRBJ1-2,TRBV5-1,CASSSPGALQGGYTF,TGCGCCAGCAGCTCCCCCGGGGCCCTACAGGGAGGCTACACCTTC
.,15,.,TRBJ2-7,TRBV2,CASSEGPGELYEQYF,TGTGCCAGCAGTGAAGGCCCGGGAGAGCTCTACGAGCAGTACTTC
.,15,.,TRBJ1-5,TRBV6-1,CASSADSFSNQPQHF,TGTGCCAGCAGTGCCGACAGTTTTAGCAATCAGCCCCAGCATTTT
TRBD2,17,.,TRBJ2-1,TRBV12-3/TRBV12-4,CASSLEVGLAGGGEQFF,TGTGCCAGCAGTTTAGAAGTTGGACTAGCGGGAGGTGGGGAGCAGTTCTTC
TRBD1,11,.,TRBJ1-1,TRBV6-6,CASSYDRGAFF,TGTGCCAGCAGTTACGACAGGGGCGCTTTCTTT
.,15,.,TRBJ1-6,TRBV9,CASSLRAGSDSPLHF,TGTGCCAGCAGCCTAAGGGCAGGGTCGGATTCACCCCTCCACTTT
.,13,many,TRBJ1-1,TRBV18,CASSPPERTEAFF,TGTGCCAGCTCACCACCGGAGCGAACTGAAGCTTTCTTT